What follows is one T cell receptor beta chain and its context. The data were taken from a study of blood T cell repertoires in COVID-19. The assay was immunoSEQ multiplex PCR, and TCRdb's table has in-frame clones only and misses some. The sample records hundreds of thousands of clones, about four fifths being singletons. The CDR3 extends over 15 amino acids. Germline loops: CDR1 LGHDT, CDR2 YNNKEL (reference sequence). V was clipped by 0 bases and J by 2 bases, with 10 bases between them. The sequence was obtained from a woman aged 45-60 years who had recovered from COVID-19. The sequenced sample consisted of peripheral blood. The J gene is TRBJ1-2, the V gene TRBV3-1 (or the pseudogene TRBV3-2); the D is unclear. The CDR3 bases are TGTGCCAGCAGCCAAGAGGGCGAAGGAAACTATGGCTACACCTTC. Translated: CASSQEGEGNYGYTF.